A single sample gave rise to the 32 T cell receptor beta chains below, sequenced in a study of high-grade serous ovarian cancer treatment subgroups. Tumor samples were obtained before definitive surgery or chemotherapy. Using immunoSEQ multiplex PCR, the repertoire was profiled, and TCRdb retains in-frame clones only, with some absent. The repertoire includes 1,900 or so clones, about 81% of them detected once, and roughly 8% sits in the top ten. Material for sequencing was tumor tissue. The receptor set was obtained from a human donor with high-grade serous ovarian cancer.

The V gene is TRBV28, the J gene TRBJ2-3, with a tentative D call TRBD2 (5 bases). This CDR3 spans 11 amino acids. Germline CDR1 MDHEN, CDR2 SYDVKM. V was trimmed by 6 bases and J by 5 bases, leaving 6 bases between them. The CDR3 sequence: CASRGRDTQYF. The CDR3 DNA reads TGTGCCAGCAGGGGGAGAGATACGCAGTATTTT.

The chain combines TRBV4-3 with TRBJ2-2, with D maybe TRBD2 (7 bases). V dropped 4 bases and J dropped 5 bases, with 20 bases sitting between them. Germline CDR1 is LGHNA and CDR2 is YSLEER. CDR3 length: 17 amino acids. This chain's CDR3 is CASSPSHYREGTGELFF. The CDR3 DNA reads as TGCGCCAGCAGCCCGTCACATTACAGGGAGGGGACCGGGGAGCTGTTTTTT.

In this sample, this clone turned up once. V usage is TRBV11-3 and J usage is TRBJ1-3; the D is unclear. Trimming pared 2 bases from V and 11 bases from J, leaving 4 bases between. There are 10 residues in the CDR3. Germline V gene lookup returns CDR1 SGHNT and CDR2 YENEEA. The CDR3 sequence is CASSLSAIYF. DNA for the CDR3: TGTGCCAGCAGCTTAAGCGCCATATATTTT.

This sequence joins TRBV28 and TRBJ2-5; D unresolved. Trimming removed 8 bases at V and 5 bases at J, with 12 bases between. Looked up from germline, CDR1 is MDHEN and CDR2 is SYDVKM. This CDR3 is 12 amino acids long. The CDR3, as DNA: TGTGCCAGCGCAGCTAACCGGGAGACCCAGTACTTC. Protein product: CASAANRETQYF.

The rearrangement joins TRBV9 to TRBJ2-5; 12 positions agree with TRBD2. V shed 3 bases, J shed 5 bases, and the junction held 8 bases outside the gene matches. This CDR3 comprises 16 residues. CDR1 and CDR2 (germline): SGDLS, YYNGEE. This CDR3 reads CASSASLAGGRETQYF. CDR3 bases: TGTGCCAGCAGCGCCTCACTAGCGGGGGGCCGGGAGACCCAGTACTTC. Together with reference TRBV9 and TRBJ2-5, the CDR3 gives the full variable domain: DSGVTQTPKHLITATGQRVTLRCSPRSGDLSVYWYQQSLDQGLQFLIQYYNGEERAKGNILERFSAQQFPDLHSELNLSSLELGDSALYFCASSASLAGGRETQYFGPGTRLLVL.

The chain combines TRBV18 with TRBJ1-3; TRBD1 matches 7 bases. CDR1 KGHSH and CDR2 LQKENI come from the germline V gene. The V segment lost 5 bases and the J segment 4 bases; nucleotides outside the gene matches: 2. The CDR3 length is 13 residues. This chain's CDR3 is CASSSGQGNTIYF. The CDR3 nucleotides read TGTGCCAGCTCATCGGGACAGGGAAACACCATATATTTT.

The V and J genes are TRBV14 and TRBJ1-4, with TRBD1 matching 9 bases. The V gene end was trimmed by 4 bases and the J gene end by 7 bases; junction bases not matched to a gene: 10. The CDR3 covers 16 residues. The germline gives CDR1 SGHDN, CDR2 FVKESK. The CDR3 nucleotides read TGTGCCAGCAGCCCTGGGACAGGGAGTAAGGTTGAAAAACTGTTTTTT. Its protein product is CASSPGTGSKVEKLFF.

This chain joins TRBV19 and TRBJ2-3; weak D call: TRBD2 (5 bases). The CDR3 has 15 residues. Germline CDR1 and CDR2: LNHDA and SQIVND (reference sequence). The germline V and J ends were trimmed by 7 bases and 0 bases, with 14 bases remaining between them. CDR3 sequence reads: CASNLRGSSTDTQYF. The CDR3 DNA reads TGTGCCAGTAATCTTCGAGGGAGTAGCACAGATACGCAGTATTTT.

The rearrangement joins TRBV5-1 to TRBJ2-5; D is unresolved. The closer fit of TRBJ2-7 to the DNA end suggests the J call may be wrong. The CDR3 is made up of 14 amino acids. The V gene's germline CDR1 is SGHRS and CDR2 YFSETQ. CDR3 DNA sequence: TGCGCCAGCAGCTTGGGGACGGAAACCTACGAGCAGTACTTC. Translation gives CASSLGTETYEQYF.

The chain links TRBV7-2 to TRBJ2-5; D gene uncertain. This CDR3 region has 16 residues. V lost 4 bases to trimming and J lost 5 bases, with 20 bases between them. Germline lookup yields CDR1 SGHTA and CDR2 FQGNSA. The CDR3 nucleotides are TGTGCCAGCAGCTCAACGATTAGACCGGCCGGGGAGACCCAGTACTTC. Amino acids: CASSSTIRPAGETQYF.

The chain couples TRBV19 to TRBJ1-1, with 9 bases aligning to TRBD1. CDR3 length equals 15 residues. Germline CDR1 and CDR2: LNHDA and SQIVND (reference sequence). V was pared by 4 bases and J by 6 bases, with 9 bases of the junction left unmatched. CDR3 sequence reads: CASSREGQGLAEAFF. The CDR3 DNA sequence: TGTGCCAGTAGTAGGGAGGGACAGGGTTTGGCTGAAGCTTTCTTT. The variable domain in full, with the rest retrieved from reference TRBV19 and TRBJ1-1, is DGGITQSPKYLFRKEGQNVTLSCEQNLNHDAMYWYRQDPGQGLRLIYYSQIVNDFQKGDIAEGYSVSREKKESFPLTVTSAQKNPTAFYLCASSREGQGLAEAFFGQGTRLTVV.

V gene TRBV6-6 combines with J gene TRBJ1-6, with D possibly matching TRBD1 (6 bases). The CDR3 contains 15 residues. The V and J ends lost 11 bases and 0 bases respectively, with 14 bases between them. CDR1 MNHNY and CDR2 SVGAGI come from the germline V gene (reference sequence). CDR3 amino acids: CAVEGGTSYNSPLHF. CDR3 sequence (DNA): TGTGCCGTAGAAGGGGGGACCTCCTATAATTCACCCCTCCACTTT.

J is TRBJ2-2 and V is TRBV5-1; no definite D call. The V gene lost 4 bases and the J gene lost 4 bases, with 14 bases spanning the gap. The CDR3 loop spans 15 amino acids. Germline loops: CDR1 SGHRS, CDR2 YFSETQ. CDR3 loop: CASSGEVWGTGELFF. CDR3 DNA: TGCGCCAGCAGCGGGGAAGTATGGGGCACCGGGGAGCTGTTTTTT.

This CDR3 is CASSLLDRSYEQYV. Here the CDR3 DNA reads TGTGCCAGCAGCTTACTAGACAGGTCTTACGAGCAGTACGTC. The rearrangement joins TRBV5-5 to TRBJ2-7, with D perhaps matching TRBD1 (6 bases). Trimming left V 2 bases short and J 4 bases short, with 13 bases between. CDR1 and CDR2 from the germline V gene are SGHKS and YYEKEE (reference sequence). There are 14 residues in the CDR3.

This clone was found once. The chain links TRBV7-9 to TRBJ2-2; D assignment may be TRBD1 or TRBD2 (5 bases each). V was clipped by 5 bases and J by 6 bases, with 10 bases between them. This CDR3 is 13 amino acids long. Germline CDR1 is SEHNR and CDR2 is FQNEAQ (reference sequence). CDR3 protein: CASSRRGAGELFF. CDR3 sequence (DNA): TGTGCCAGCAGCCGGAGAGGGGCCGGGGAGCTGTTTTTT.

This sequence joins TRBV12-5 and TRBJ1-4, with D perhaps matching TRBD1 (6 bases). V was trimmed by 1 base and J by 12 bases, leaving 15 bases between them. The CDR3 runs to 14 residues. The germline gives CDR1 LGHNT, CDR2 FRNRAP. CDR3 loop: CASGLESLGGQLFF. The CDR3 nucleotides read TGTGCTAGTGGTTTGGAGTCTTTAGGGGGGCAACTGTTTTTT.

J is TRBJ1-2 and V is TRBV6-5; D not certain. CDR1 is MNHEY and CDR2 is SVGAGI in the germline V gene. The length of the CDR3 is 10 residues. Trimming removed 10 bases from V and 7 bases from J, with 10 bases in between. CDR3 DNA sequence: TGTGCCACCCGGCGGGGTGGCTACACCTTC. Amino acids: CATRRGGYTF.

The gene calls are TRBV6-6 and TRBJ2-6; 8 bases agree with TRBD1. Trimming at V came to 9 bases and at J to 4 bases, leaving 11 bases not matched to a gene. There are 16 residues in the CDR3. Germline V gene sequence: CDR1 MNHNY, CDR2 SVGAGI (reference sequence). CDR3 DNA: TGTGCCAGTACCAGGGGGCAAAATGCCGGGGCCAACGTCCTGACTTTC. Translating gives CASTRGQNAGANVLTF.

This sequence joins TRBV7-2 and TRBJ2-1; 8 nucleotides align to TRBD2. This CDR3 is 17 amino acids long. J lost 5 bases, V lost 2 bases, and 11 bases had no gene match. Germline V gives CDR1 SGHTA, CDR2 FQGNSA. In nucleotides, the CDR3 is TGTGCCAGCAGCTTATCCCCGTCTAGCGGGCTTAACAATGAGCAGTTCTTC. It yields the protein CASSLSPSSGLNNEQFF. Based on the CDR3 plus reference TRBV7-2 and TRBJ2-1, the full variable domain is GAGVSQSPSNKVTEKGKDVELRCDPISGHTALYWYRQSLGQGLEFLIYFQGNSAPDKSGLPSDRFSAERTGGSVSTLTIQRTQQEDSAVYLCASSLSPSSGLNNEQFFGPGTRLTVL.

The chain combines TRBV10-3 with TRBJ1-2; D perhaps matches TRBD1 (6 bases). Per germline, CDR1 ENHRY and CDR2 SYGVKD. Trimming removed 7 bases at V and 7 bases at J, with 19 bases between. The CDR3 loop spans 14 amino acids. The CDR3 loop is CAITPRGAEGGYTF. CDR3 in DNA: TGTGCCATCACTCCCAGGGGTGCCGAGGGTGGCTACACCTTC.

This chain uses TRBV6-4 with TRBJ2-3; D is possibly TRBD1 (6 bases). The CDR3 is made up of 15 amino acids. Germline values: CDR1 MRHNA, CDR2 SNTAGT. Trimming removed 4 bases at V and 0 bases at J, with 11 bases between. CDR3 sequence (DNA): TGTGCCAGCAGTGGGACAGCGTCTAGCACAGATACGCAGTATTTT. It translates to CASSGTASSTDTQYF.

Written as DNA, the CDR3 is TGTGCCAGCAGCTTAGGAGGGGGAATTGGGGAAAAACTGTTTTTT. It encodes CASSLGGGIGEKLFF. The chain recombines TRBV7-9 with TRBJ1-4, with D possibly being TRBD1 (6 bases). V dropped 1 base and J dropped 8 bases, with 14 bases sitting between them. The germline CDR1 and CDR2 sequences are SEHNR and FQNEAQ (reference sequence). The length of the CDR3 is 15 residues. Based on the CDR3 plus reference TRBV7-9 and TRBJ1-4, the full variable domain is DTGVSQNPRHKITKRGQNVTFRCDPISEHNRLYWYRQTLGQGPEFLTYFQNEAQLEKSRLLSDRFSAERPKGSFSTLEIQRTEQGDSAMYLCASSLGGGIGEKLFFGSGTQLSVL.

As for this clone: Other DNA sequences in this specimen translate into the identical CDR3. This rearrangement joins TRBV6-5 to TRBJ1-2, with 11 bases identical to TRBD1. Germline values: CDR1 MNHEY, CDR2 SVGAGI. The length of the CDR3 is 16 residues. J was trimmed by 4 bases and V by 0 bases; bases with no gene match: 4. The CDR3 nucleotides read TGTGCCAGCAGTTACTCTCGGACAGGGGGCGGCTATGGCTACACCTTC. Its translation: CASSYSRTGGGYGYTF.

The genes are TRBV7-2 and TRBJ2-3; the D is unclear. V was trimmed by 5 bases and J by 6 bases, leaving 12 bases between them. This CDR3 has 13 amino acids. Germline V gene sequence: CDR1 SGHTA, CDR2 FQGNSA. CDR3 DNA sequence: TGTGCCAGCAGCACGCCCCCGGTCGATACGCAGTATTTT. Its protein product is CASSTPPVDTQYF.

V gene TRBV11-3 combines with J gene TRBJ2-1; 16 nucleotides agree with TRBD2. V lost 5 bases to trimming and J lost 7 bases; unmatched junction nucleotides: 8. There are 17 residues in the CDR3. Germline assignment: CDR1 SGHNT and CDR2 YENEEA. DNA for the CDR3: TGTGCCAGCAGCCGGGGACTAGCGGGAGGGGGAGGGAATGAGCAGTTCTTC. Translation: CASSRGLAGGGGNEQFF.

The chain joins TRBV6-1 to TRBJ1-3; 12 nucleotides align to TRBD1. Germline V lookup: CDR1 MNHNS, CDR2 SASEGT. There are 16 residues in the CDR3. The trim removed 3 bases at V and 8 bases at J, leaving 8 bases unmatched. CDR3 loop: CASSDVPGQGAYTIYF. The CDR3 nucleotides read TGTGCCAGCAGTGATGTCCCGGGACAGGGGGCGTACACCATATATTTT.

This rearrangement joins TRBV18 to TRBJ1-6; TRBD1 aligns across 10 bases. CDR3 length: 16 amino acids. Germline lookup yields CDR1 KGHSH and CDR2 LQKENI. After removal of 5 bases from V and 7 bases from J, the junction contained 8 bases not matched to a gene. The CDR3 nucleotides read TGTGCCAGCTCATCTACCGGGACAGGGGAAAATTCACCCCTCCACTTT. Its protein is CASSSTGTGENSPLHF.

The chain links TRBV6-1 to TRBJ2-7; perhaps D is TRBD1 or TRBD2 (5 bases each). This CDR3 is built from 14 residues. CDR1 is MNHNS, CDR2 SASEGT, per germline. V lost 5 bases and J 3 bases, leaving 14 bases between the germline ends. The CDR3 DNA is TGTGCCAGCAGTCGAGGACGGGGCGGCTACGAGCAGTACTTC. Amino acids: CASSRGRGGYEQYF.

The rearrangement links TRBV4-3 to TRBJ1-1, with 7 bases aligning to TRBD1. V was clipped by 0 bases and J by 7 bases; unmatched bases: 2. CDR1 and CDR2 from the germline V gene are LGHNA and YSLEER. The CDR3 runs to 13 residues. CDR3 sequence reads: CASSQEAGGEAFF. The DNA of the CDR3 is TGCGCCAGCAGCCAAGAGGCAGGGGGTGAAGCTTTCTTT.

This rearrangement joins TRBV7-9 to TRBJ2-5; D is tentatively TRBD1 or TRBD2 (5 bases each). The DNA end favors TRBJ2-7, so the J call may be wrong. Germline values: CDR1 SEHNR, CDR2 FQNEAQ (reference sequence). The CDR3 length is 16 residues. This CDR3 is CASSSATYVGTGEQYF. The CDR3 nucleotides read TGTGCCAGCAGCTCCGCTACATACGTCGGGACGGGCGAGCAGTACTTC.

This chain joins TRBV19 and TRBJ2-7; 14 nucleotides match TRBD2. This CDR3 is 16 amino acids long. V was pared by 1 base and J by 3 bases, with 2 bases of the junction left unmatched. Germline assignment: CDR1 LNHDA and CDR2 SQIVND (reference sequence). As DNA, the CDR3 is TGTGCCAGTAGTATAGTGGGACTAGCGGGAGTCTACGAGCAGTACTTC. Translating it yields CASSIVGLAGVYEQYF.

The rearrangement uses TRBV6-4 and TRBJ2-3, with D perhaps TRBD1 or TRBD2 (5 bases each). V lost 2 bases to trimming and J lost 2 bases, with 11 bases between them. This CDR3 is 15 amino acids long. Looked up from germline, CDR1 is MRHNA and CDR2 is SNTAGT. The CDR3 region is CASSDGTGPTDTQYF. CDR3 DNA sequence: TGTGCCAGCAGTGACGGTACGGGACCCACAGATACGCAGTATTTT.